The 8 T cell receptor beta chains listed next were all sequenced from one sample in a study of T cell responses to AZD1222 COVID-19 vaccine. The data were produced by immunoSEQ multiplex PCR, yet TCRdb's version contains in-frame clones alone and is incomplete. Of more than 95,000 clones in the sample, about 92% were seen once. The source was peripheral blood, collected on day 0 of AZD1222 vaccination. The source of these receptors is an adult in good health.

The chain uses TRBV7-8 and TRBJ2-1; 9 bases fit TRBD2. Germline CDR1 reads SGHVS; CDR2 reads FQNEAQ. The CDR3 totals 17 residues. Germline trimming cut 7 bases from V and 0 bases from J; bases unmatched to any gene: 10. The CDR3 DNA reads as TGTGCCAGCAAATTTAGCGGGAGTAGCAGCTCCTACAATGAGCAGTTCTTC. This encodes CASKFSGSSSSYNEQFF.

The chain links TRBV27 to TRBJ2-5; D possibly corresponds to TRBD2 (6 bases). Trimming left V 1 base short and J 1 base short, with 10 bases between. The CDR3 consists of 15 residues. CDR1 and CDR2 from the germline V gene are MNHEY and SMNVEV (reference sequence). CDR3 coding DNA: TGTGCCAGCAGTTTATTCGGGGGAATCCAAGAGACCCAGTACTTC. This gives the protein CASSLFGGIQETQYF.

This chain connects TRBV6-2 or TRBV6-3 to TRBJ1-5; no reliable D call. The CDR3 extends over 14 amino acids. Trimming pared 1 base from V and 0 bases from J, leaving 4 bases between. Germline CDR1 and CDR2: MNHEY and SVGEGT. The CDR3 region has the DNA TGTGCCAGCAGTTACTGGGGTAGCAATCAGCCCCAGCATTTT. It translates to CASSYWGSNQPQHF.

This chain joins TRBV2 and TRBJ1-5; no clear D gene. Germline CDR1 and CDR2: SNHLY and FYNNEI. This CDR3 contains 13 residues. Between the trimmed V and J ends, which lost 5 bases and 5 bases, there was a span of 10 bases. CDR3 protein: CASSFGEDQPQHF. CDR3 bases: TGTGCCAGCAGTTTCGGGGAGGATCAGCCCCAGCATTTT.

The count of this clone is one. The rearrangement joins TRBV19 to TRBJ1-1; no clear D. The CDR3 runs 13 residues. Germline-derived CDR1 and CDR2 are LNHDA and SQIVND (reference sequence). The germline V and J ends were trimmed by 7 bases and 11 bases, with 20 bases remaining between them. CDR3 sequence: CASNPHGRKDAFF. The CDR3 nucleotides read TGTGCCAGTAACCCCCACGGCAGAAAGGATGCTTTCTTT.

The genes are TRBV4-2 and TRBJ2-5, with D unresolved. Germline-derived CDR1 and CDR2 are LGHNA and YNFKEQ. V was pared by 0 bases and J by 5 bases, with 13 bases between. The CDR3 consists of 15 residues. In nucleotides, the CDR3 is TGTGCCAGCAGCCAAGATATGTTAGGCAGGGAGACCCAGTACTTC. As protein: CASSQDMLGRETQYF.

V is TRBV5-4 and J is TRBJ1-1; tentatively, D is TRBD1 (5 bases). Trimming removed 3 bases at V and 3 bases at J, with 12 bases between. The germline V gene encodes CDR1 SGHNT and CDR2 YYREEE (reference sequence). CDR3 length: 14 amino acids. Here the CDR3 reads CASSYRDSYTEAFF. The CDR3 bases are TGTGCCAGCAGCTACCGAGACAGCTACACTGAAGCTTTCTTT.

This chain connects TRBV5-6 to TRBJ1-2, with TRBD1 matching over 7 bases. Trimming cost V 4 bases and J 4 bases; bases outside gene matches: 13. This CDR3 is 16 amino acids long. Germline V gene data show CDR1 as SGHDT and CDR2 as YYEEEE. CDR3 loop: CASSAPGTDFTYGYTF. CDR3 in DNA: TGTGCCAGCAGCGCTCCCGGGACAGATTTCACCTATGGCTACACCTTC.